These 17 T cell receptor beta chains originate from one sample sequenced in a study of immune evolution from preneoplasia to lung adenocarcinoma. Assay: immunoSEQ multiplex PCR; the TCRdb copy retains only in-frame clones and omits some. Of over 30,000 clones in the sample, 65% to 75% were seen once. Specimen: FFPE invasive lung adenocarcinoma tissue. The source of these receptors is a person in their sixties or seventies with lung adenocarcinoma.

Note on this clone: Its ends do not fully match the called genes, so a read error is possible. The chain employs TRBV7-2 and TRBJ2-2; 9 nucleotides align to TRBD1. The CDR3 runs 16 residues. Germline CDR1 is SGHTA and CDR2 is FQGNSA. CDR3 in DNA: TGTGCCAGCAGCTTCCGGGACAGGGCGACCACCGAGGAGCTGTTTTTT. Its protein is CASSFRDRATTEELFF.

This rearrangement joins TRBV7-3 to TRBJ2-1, with 7 bases identical to TRBD2. Germline loops: CDR1 SGHTA, CDR2 FQGTGA. This CDR3 has 13 amino acids. The J segment lost 7 bases and the V segment lost 1 base, leaving 1 base of the junction unmatched. The DNA of the CDR3 is TGTGCCAGCAGCTTAAGCGGGAGTAATGAGCAGTTCTTC. This translates into CASSLSGSNEQFF.

J is TRBJ1-2 and V is TRBV4-2, with TRBD1 identical over 7 bases. The CDR3 covers 15 residues. V lost 4 bases and J lost 4; bases outside the gene matches: 9. From germline, CDR1 is LGHNA and CDR2 YNFKEQ. This CDR3 reads CASSPSWTGSYGYTF. Here the CDR3 DNA reads TGTGCCAGCAGCCCCAGCTGGACAGGATCCTATGGCTACACCTTC.

This clone was picked up one time. The chain couples TRBV14 to TRBJ2-7; TRBD1 might be the D (6 bases). V was pared by 1 base and J by 5 bases, with 15 bases between. This CDR3 contains 15 residues. Germline V lookup: CDR1 SGHDN, CDR2 FVKESK. CDR3 DNA sequence: TGTGCCAGCAGCCAAGCCCTCCCAGGGGCCCACGAGCAGTACTTC. Amino acids: CASSQALPGAHEQYF.

Notes on this clone: This sample also contains other DNA sequences that code for the same CDR3. The CDR3 here is CASSFTETGDHRYEQYF. CDR3 in DNA: TGTGCCAGCAGTTTTACTGAGACAGGGGATCATAGGTACGAGCAGTACTTC. The gene calls are TRBV27 and TRBJ2-7; 8 positions match TRBD1. CDR3 size: 17 residues. CDR1 is MNHEY, CDR2 SMNVEV, per germline (reference sequence). The trim removed 3 bases at V and 4 bases at J, leaving 14 bases unmatched.

The CDR3 here is CASSSYDREETQYF. The CDR3 DNA reads TGTGCCAGCAGCTCATACGACAGGGAAGAGACCCAGTACTTC. The chain carries TRBV11-3 and TRBJ2-5, with 7 bases aligning to TRBD1. Germline CDR1 and CDR2: SGHNT and YENEEA. This CDR3 has 14 residues. V dropped 4 bases and J dropped 3; count of bases not matched to a gene: 5.

This clone has at least ten counts. The chain is built from TRBV18 and TRBJ2-7; the D is unclear. CDR3 length equals 13 residues. Germline lookup yields CDR1 KGHSH and CDR2 LQKENI. V lost 2 bases to trimming and J lost 3 bases, with 8 bases between them. CDR3 in DNA: TGTGCCAGCTCACCAGGGCCGGACTACGAGCAGTACTTC. Its translation is CASSPGPDYEQYF.

This clone was detected only once. The CDR3 spells CASSLSGSRETQYF. Here the CDR3 DNA reads TGTGCCAGCAGCTTATCTGGGTCGAGGGAGACCCAGTACTTC. This chain links TRBV5-6 with TRBJ2-5; D is unclear. The V and J ends lost 2 bases and 5 bases respectively, with 13 bases between them. The germline V gene has CDR1 SGHDT and CDR2 YYEEEE. The CDR3 covers 14 residues. Based on the CDR3 plus reference TRBV5-6 and TRBJ2-5, the full variable domain is DAGVTQSPTHLIKTRGQQVTLRCSPKSGHDTVSWYQQALGQGPQFIFQYYEEEERQRGNFPDRFSGHQFPNYSSELNVNALLLGDSALYLCASSLSGSRETQYFGPGTRLLVL.

This clone was counted a few times. V and J are TRBV7-9 and TRBJ2-7; 10 bases agree with TRBD1. Germline V gene data show CDR1 as SEHNR and CDR2 as FQNEAQ (reference sequence). This CDR3 has 15 amino acids. The V segment lost 5 bases and the J segment 2 bases; nucleotides outside the gene matches: 6. CDR3 coding DNA: TGTGCCAGCAGCATGCCGGACAGGGGGGCCTACGAGCAGTACTTC. Translated: CASSMPDRGAYEQYF. The full variable domain, its missing parts supplied by reference TRBV7-9 and TRBJ2-7, is DTGVSQNPRHKITKRGQNVTFRCDPISEHNRLYWYRQTLGQGPEFLTYFQNEAQLEKSRLLSDRFSAERPKGSFSTLEIQRTEQGDSAMYLCASSMPDRGAYEQYFGPGTRLTVT.

V is TRBV18 and J is TRBJ1-5; D remains ambiguous. V was cut by 2 bases and J by 2 bases, with 13 bases left in between. Germline-derived CDR1 and CDR2 are KGHSH and LQKENI. The CDR3 extends over 16 amino acids. The CDR3 bases are TGTGCCAGCTCACCAAATTCGGGGTGGGGCAATCAGCCCCAGCATTTT. Protein: CASSPNSGWGNQPQHF.

The chain links TRBV7-2 to TRBJ2-7; D is unclear. V lost 0 bases and J 7 bases, leaving 13 bases between the germline ends. Per the germline V gene, CDR1 is SGHTA and CDR2 is FQGNSA. The CDR3 runs to 14 residues. The CDR3 region is CASSLAGSNREQYF. DNA of the CDR3: TGTGCCAGCAGCTTAGCCGGGTCCAATCGTGAGCAGTACTTC.

The genes are TRBV4-2 and TRBJ2-3; D uncertain. With 0 bases removed from V and 4 bases from J, the gap between germline ends came to 8 bases. The CDR3 contains 14 residues. Germline CDR1 is LGHNA and CDR2 is YNFKEQ. The CDR3 region is CASSQDAAADTQYF. The CDR3 DNA is TGTGCCAGCAGCCAAGACGCCGCGGCAGATACGCAGTATTTT.

The chain is built from TRBV28 and TRBJ1-2; tentative D call: TRBD1 (6 bases). The germline gives CDR1 MDHEN, CDR2 SYDVKM. The CDR3 has 14 residues. V shed 2 bases and J shed 1 base, with 8 bases lying between them. CDR3 nucleotides: TGTGCCAGCAGTTTAGGGGGCAGTAACTATGGCTACACCTTC. As protein: CASSLGGSNYGYTF.

The chain joins TRBV5-1 to TRBJ2-3; a weak D match, TRBD2 (5 bases). Trimming stripped 0 bases from V and 1 base from J, with 9 bases between. This CDR3 region has 15 residues. Germline loops: CDR1 SGHRS, CDR2 YFSETQ. The CDR3 reads CASSLAGIGTDTQYF. The CDR3 DNA reads as TGCGCCAGCAGCTTGGCCGGGATTGGCACAGATACGCAGTATTTT. Drawing the rest from reference TRBV5-1 and TRBJ2-3, the complete variable domain is KAGVTQTPRYLIKTRGQQVTLSCSPISGHRSVSWYQQTPGQGLQFLFEYFSETQRNKGNFPGRFSGRQFSNSRSEMNVSTLELGDSALYLCASSLAGIGTDTQYFGPGTRLTVL.

This clone was counted a single time. The chain links TRBV11-2 to TRBJ2-1; 8 nucleotides line up with TRBD1. With V trimmed by 3 bases and J by 5 bases, 6 bases remained unmatched. The CDR3 has 15 residues. The germline V gene has CDR1 SGHAT and CDR2 FQNNGV. The CDR3 protein is CASSLFRGLNNEQFF. CDR3 DNA: TGTGCCAGCAGCTTGTTCAGGGGGCTCAACAATGAGCAGTTCTTC.

A few counts support this clone. This chain links TRBV5-1 with TRBJ1-4; unclear D gene. This CDR3 has 14 amino acids. In germline, CDR1 is SGHRS, CDR2 YFSETQ. Deletions cut 0 bases from V and 1 base from J, with 4 bases between. CDR3 sequence: CASSLAGTNEKLFF. DNA of the CDR3: TGCGCCAGCAGCTTGGCCGGAACTAATGAAAAACTGTTTTTT.

This rearrangement joins TRBV20-1 to TRBJ1-1; TRBD1 is a possible D gene (6 bases). Trimming pared 6 bases from V and 8 bases from J, leaving 13 bases between. The CDR3 sequence is 11 residues long. Germline assignment: CDR1 DFQATT and CDR2 SNEGSKA (reference sequence). Here the CDR3 reads CSADSTGEAFF. The DNA for the CDR3 is TGCAGTGCCGATTCGACAGGAGAAGCTTTCTTT.